This T cell receptor (beta chain) was obtained from a study of PD-1 blockade in classical Hodgkin lymphoma (dated by TCRdb to 2018 to 2020). As for the study more broadly: Nivolumab dosing was 3 mg/kg intravenously every 2 weeks, continuing until either disease progression or unacceptable toxicity. To define a peripheral blood immune signature of response to PD-1 blockade in classical Hodgkin lymphoma, the study combined TCR beta sequencing with CyTOF. Study-wide conclusions, independent of this receptor: Lower diversity was seen in patients whose nivolumab began less than 1 year after ASCT, and these patients were left out of later analyses so that immune reconstitution would not confound the results. The study was limited to a single clinical trial cohort, and causes of repertoire differences, possibly disease activity or prior therapy, remained undefined. CD4+ but not CD8+ TCR diversity rose significantly by C4D1 (p=0.0027 vs p=0.16), most apparent in complete responders (p=0.02). Trial patients with a complete response had baseline diversity similar to that of newly diagnosed patients, while partial responders and progressors had significantly lower diversity. Baseline TCR diversity was reported to be lower in newly diagnosed patients than in healthy donors, and even lower in relapsed/refractory patients.

The Qiagen DNeasy kit was used to extract genomic DNA from unsorted PBMCs and from the negatively selected CD4+ and CD8+ fractions. TCR beta CDR3 regions were subjected to amplification by immunoSEQ multiplex PCR with primers that anneal to V and J segments. A synthetic immune receptor repertoire was used to minimize amplification bias, and remaining bias was computationally removed after sequencing. Per the authors' processing: Custom Python scripts were used to quantify repertoire diversity as the Shannon entropy index. The unsorted, CD4+ and CD8+ repertoires were each analyzed separately, with the exception of combined analyses, where CD4+ and CD8+ sequences were merged in silico. Clonal expansion was defined as a frequency increase of at least 2-fold after treatment compared with C1D1, and clones undetected at baseline were assigned a pseudocount of 0.5. Singleton clones were defined as clones with 0 or 1 copy at C1D1, and non-singleton clones were defined as clones with 2 or more copies. Clones expanded in unsorted samples were annotated as CD4+, CD8+ or unknown by matching protein sequences in sorted samples from the same patient. Wilcoxon tests were applied to paired samples to test diversity changes from C1D1 to C4D1. TCRdb mirrors the immuneACCESS table, restricted to in-frame sequences. Some clones are absent from its copies; in checked studies, under half trace to an unresolved V gene, and the reason for the others is unknown. V, J and clone size derive from that table, while D and trimming were established from the DNA sequence. The sample profile shows tens of thousands of clones; 60% to 80% of them were found once. The top ten hold approximately 21% of the sample.

The time point label corresponds to: cycle 4 day 1 (C4D1), after around six weeks of nivolumab. All trial patients had relapsed after autologous stem cell transplantation, with cohorts A, B and C differing in prior brentuximab vedotin exposure. The trial cohort comprised a few dozen patients with relapsed/refractory classical Hodgkin lymphoma whose best overall responses were complete response, partial response or progressive disease. Single-agent nivolumab was administered to trial patients in the multi-cohort phase II CheckMate 205 trial. An independent review committee assessed best overall response using the 2007 International Working Group response criteria. Trial PBMCs were obtained immediately prior to nivolumab initiation (C1D1) and on therapy at cycle 2 day 1 and cycle 4 day 1. Peripheral blood was collected in 8 mL Vacutainer Cell Preparation Tubes, from which PBMCs were isolated by centrifugation and then cryopreserved.

This clone was seen a handful of times. The clone's antigen remains unknown. Base quality data are lacking; no much larger clone is found one base away. Deletion took 3 bases off V and 6 bases off J, with a span of 12 bases between the germline ends. From the cysteine up to the phenylalanine, the CDR3 has a length of 13 residues. Of the read, only the CDR3 DNA is kept; its 39 bases are in frame from base 1. According to the germline V gene (reference sequence), CDR1 reads SGHKS and CDR2 reads YYEKEE. The TCR sequence derives from a human donor with classical Hodgkin lymphoma. The sequences come from peripheral blood mononuclear cells (PBMCs), collected before the fourth cycle of nivolumab. Recombination linked TRBV5-5 to TRBJ1-1; 6 matching bases give a weak D call of TRBD1. The CDR3 amino acid sequence is: CASSSRGGAEAFF. The nucleotide sequence is given as TGTGCCAGCAGCTCCAGGGGAGGTGCTGAAGCTTTCTTT.